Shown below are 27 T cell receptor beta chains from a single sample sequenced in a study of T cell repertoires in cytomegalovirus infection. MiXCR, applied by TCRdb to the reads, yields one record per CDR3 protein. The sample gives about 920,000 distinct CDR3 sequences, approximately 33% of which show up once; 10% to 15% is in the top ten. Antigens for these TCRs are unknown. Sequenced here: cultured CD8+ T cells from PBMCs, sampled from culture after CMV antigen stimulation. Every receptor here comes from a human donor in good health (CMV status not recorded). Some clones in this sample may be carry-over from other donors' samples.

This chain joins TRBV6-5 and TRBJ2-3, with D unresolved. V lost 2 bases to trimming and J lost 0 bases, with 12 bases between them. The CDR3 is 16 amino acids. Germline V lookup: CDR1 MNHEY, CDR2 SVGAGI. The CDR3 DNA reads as TGTGCCAGCAGTTACGGCACAGCTACTAGCACAGATACGCAGTATTTT. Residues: CASSYGTATSTDTQYF.

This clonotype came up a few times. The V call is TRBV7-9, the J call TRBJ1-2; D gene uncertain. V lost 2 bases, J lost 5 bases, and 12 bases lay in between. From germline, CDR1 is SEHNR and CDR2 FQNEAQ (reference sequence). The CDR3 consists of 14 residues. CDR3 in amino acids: CASSLLDGKYGYTF. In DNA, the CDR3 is TGTGCCAGCAGCTTACTTGACGGGAAGTATGGCTACACCTTC.

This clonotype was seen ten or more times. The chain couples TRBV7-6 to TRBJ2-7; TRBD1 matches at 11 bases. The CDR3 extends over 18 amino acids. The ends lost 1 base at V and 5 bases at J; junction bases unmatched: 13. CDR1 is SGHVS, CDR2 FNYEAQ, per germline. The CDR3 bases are TGTGCCAGCAGCTTAGGTCACTTGGGACAGGGGGTTTGGCACGAGCAGTACTTC. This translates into CASSLGHLGQGVWHEQYF.

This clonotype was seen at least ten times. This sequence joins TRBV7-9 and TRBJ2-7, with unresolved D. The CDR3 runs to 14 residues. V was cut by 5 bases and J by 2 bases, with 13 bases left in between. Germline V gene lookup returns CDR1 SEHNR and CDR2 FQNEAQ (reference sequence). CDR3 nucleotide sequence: TGTGCCAGCAGCCCGAGGTCGGTCCCCTACGAGCAGTACTTC. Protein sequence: CASSPRSVPYEQYF.

The CDR3 is CSVEVRDRAQSNTGELFF. In nucleotides, the CDR3 is TGCAGCGTTGAGGTCCGGGACAGGGCCCAATCGAACACCGGGGAGCTGTTTTTT. The V gene is TRBV29-1, the J gene TRBJ2-2; 9 bases map to TRBD1. This CDR3 spans 18 amino acids. CDR1 is SQVTM and CDR2 is ANQGSEA in the germline V gene. J was trimmed by 0 bases and V by 3 bases; bases with no gene match: 11.

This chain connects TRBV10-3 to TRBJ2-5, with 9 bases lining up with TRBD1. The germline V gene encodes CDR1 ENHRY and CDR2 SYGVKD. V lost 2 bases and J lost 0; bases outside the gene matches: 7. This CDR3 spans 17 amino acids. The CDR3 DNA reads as TGTGCCATCAGTGAGAAGGGACAGGGACCGTACCAAGAGACCCAGTACTTC. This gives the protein CAISEKGQGPYQETQYF.

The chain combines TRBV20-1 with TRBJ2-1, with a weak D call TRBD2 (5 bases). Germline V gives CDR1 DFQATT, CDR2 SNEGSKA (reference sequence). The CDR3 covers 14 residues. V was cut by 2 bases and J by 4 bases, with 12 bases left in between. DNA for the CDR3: TGCAGTGCTAGATCCCGGGATCATTACAATGAGCAGTTCTTC. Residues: CSARSRDHYNEQFF.

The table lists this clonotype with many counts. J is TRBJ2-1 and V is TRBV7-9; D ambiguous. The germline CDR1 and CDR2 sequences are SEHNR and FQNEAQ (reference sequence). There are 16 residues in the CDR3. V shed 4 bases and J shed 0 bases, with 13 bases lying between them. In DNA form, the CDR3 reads TGTGCCAGCAGCTCCGTAGGGCGGAGCTCCTACAATGAGCAGTTCTTC. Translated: CASSSVGRSSYNEQFF.

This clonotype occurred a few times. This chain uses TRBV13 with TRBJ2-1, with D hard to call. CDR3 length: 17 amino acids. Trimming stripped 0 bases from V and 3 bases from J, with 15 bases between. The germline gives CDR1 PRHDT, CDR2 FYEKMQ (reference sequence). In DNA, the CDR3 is TGTGCCAGCAGCTTAGGGAGGCTGGCCCCTCGCTACAATGAGCAGTTCTTC. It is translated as CASSLGRLAPRYNEQFF.

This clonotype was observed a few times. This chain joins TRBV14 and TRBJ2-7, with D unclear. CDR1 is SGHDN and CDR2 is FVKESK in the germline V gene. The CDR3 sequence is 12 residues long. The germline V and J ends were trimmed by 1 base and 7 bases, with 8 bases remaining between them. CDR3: CASSQVYQEQYF. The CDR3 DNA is TGTGCCAGCAGCCAAGTATACCAGGAGCAGTACTTC.

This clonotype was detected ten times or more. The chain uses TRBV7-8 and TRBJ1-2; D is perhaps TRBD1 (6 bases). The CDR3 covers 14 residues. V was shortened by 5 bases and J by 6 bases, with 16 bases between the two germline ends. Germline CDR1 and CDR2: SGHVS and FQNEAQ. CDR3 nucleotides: TGTGCCAGCAGCGACATAGGGACATCCCATGGCTACACCTTC. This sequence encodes CASSDIGTSHGYTF. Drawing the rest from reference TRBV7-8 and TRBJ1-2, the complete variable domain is GAGVSQSPRYKVAKRGQDVALRCDPISGHVSLFWYQQALGQGPEFLTYFQNEAQLDKSGLPSDRFFAERPEGSVSTLKIQRTQQEDSAVYLCASSDIGTSHGYTFGSGTRLTVV.

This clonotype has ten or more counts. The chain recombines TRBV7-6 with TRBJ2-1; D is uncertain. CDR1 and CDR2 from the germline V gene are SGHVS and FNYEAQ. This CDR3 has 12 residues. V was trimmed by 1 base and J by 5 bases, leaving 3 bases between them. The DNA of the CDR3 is TGTGCCAGCAGCTTAGAAGACAATGAGCAGTTCTTC. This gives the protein CASSLEDNEQFF.

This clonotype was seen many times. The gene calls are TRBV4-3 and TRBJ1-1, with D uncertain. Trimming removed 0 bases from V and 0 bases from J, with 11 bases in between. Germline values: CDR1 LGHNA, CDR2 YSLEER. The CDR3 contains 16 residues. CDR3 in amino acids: CASSQDRMAVNTEAFF. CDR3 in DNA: TGCGCCAGCAGCCAAGATAGGATGGCGGTGAACACTGAAGCTTTCTTT.

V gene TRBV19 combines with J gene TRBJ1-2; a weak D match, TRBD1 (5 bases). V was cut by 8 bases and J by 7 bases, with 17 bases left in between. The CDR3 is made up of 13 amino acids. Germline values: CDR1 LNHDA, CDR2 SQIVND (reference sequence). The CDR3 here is CASCVGETFGYTF. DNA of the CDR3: TGTGCCAGTTGCGTGGGGGAGACCTTTGGCTACACCTTC. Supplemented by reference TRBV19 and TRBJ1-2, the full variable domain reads DGGITQSPKYLFRKEGQNVTLSCEQNLNHDAMYWYRQDPGQGLRLIYYSQIVNDFQKGDIAEGYSVSREKKESFPLTVTSAQKNPTAFYLCASCVGETFGYTFGSGTRLTVV.

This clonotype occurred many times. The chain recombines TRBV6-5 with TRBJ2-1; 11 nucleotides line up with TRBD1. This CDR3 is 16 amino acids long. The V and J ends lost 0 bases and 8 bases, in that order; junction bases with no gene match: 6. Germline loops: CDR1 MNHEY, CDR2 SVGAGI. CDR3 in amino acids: CASSYSRTGGLDEQFF. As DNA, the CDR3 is TGTGCCAGCAGTTACTCGAGGACAGGGGGCCTCGATGAGCAGTTCTTC.

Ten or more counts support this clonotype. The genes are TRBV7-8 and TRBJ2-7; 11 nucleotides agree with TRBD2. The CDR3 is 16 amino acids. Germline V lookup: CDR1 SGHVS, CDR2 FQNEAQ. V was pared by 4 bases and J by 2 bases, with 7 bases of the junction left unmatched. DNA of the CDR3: TGTGCCAGCAGCTCCTCGGGACTAGCGGCCCCCTACGAGCAGTACGTC. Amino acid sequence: CASSSSGLAAPYEQYV.

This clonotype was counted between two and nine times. In DNA form, the CDR3 reads TGTGCCAGCAGTGACTCAAGGGGGGCTGAAGCTTTCTTT. It translates to CASSDSRGAEAFF. The rearrangement uses TRBV6-4 and TRBJ1-1; perhaps TRBD1 as D (6 bases). Trimming shortened V by 0 bases and J by 6 bases, and 8 bases separated the two germline ends. Germline V lookup: CDR1 MRHNA, CDR2 SNTAGT. The CDR3 sequence is 13 residues long.

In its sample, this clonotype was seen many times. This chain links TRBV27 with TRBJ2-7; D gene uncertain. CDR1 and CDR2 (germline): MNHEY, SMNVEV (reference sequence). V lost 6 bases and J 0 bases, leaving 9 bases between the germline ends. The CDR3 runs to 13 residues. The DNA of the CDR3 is TGTGCCAGCAGCTATGGGGACTCCTACGAGCAGTACTTC. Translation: CASSYGDSYEQYF.

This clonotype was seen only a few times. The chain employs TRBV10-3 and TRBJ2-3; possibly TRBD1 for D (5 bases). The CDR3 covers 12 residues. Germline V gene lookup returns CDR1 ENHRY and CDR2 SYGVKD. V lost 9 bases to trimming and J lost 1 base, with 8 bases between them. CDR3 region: CAIQTGTDTQYF. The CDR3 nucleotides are TGTGCCATACAGACAGGCACAGATACGCAGTATTTT.

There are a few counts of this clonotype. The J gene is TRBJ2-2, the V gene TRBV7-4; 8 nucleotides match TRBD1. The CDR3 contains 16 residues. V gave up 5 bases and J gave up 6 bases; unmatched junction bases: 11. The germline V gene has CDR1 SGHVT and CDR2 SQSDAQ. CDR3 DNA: TGTGCCAGCAGCGCGGGCCGACAGGGGCAGGCCGGGGAGCTGTTTTTT. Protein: CASSAGRQGQAGELFF.

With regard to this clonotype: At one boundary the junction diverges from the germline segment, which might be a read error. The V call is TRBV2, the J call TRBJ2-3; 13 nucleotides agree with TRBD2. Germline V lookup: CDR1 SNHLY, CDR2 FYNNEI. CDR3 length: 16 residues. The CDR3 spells CASSPWTSGGTGTQYF. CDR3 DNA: TGTGCCAGCAGTCCCTGGACTAGCGGGGGCACAGGTACGCAGTATTTT.

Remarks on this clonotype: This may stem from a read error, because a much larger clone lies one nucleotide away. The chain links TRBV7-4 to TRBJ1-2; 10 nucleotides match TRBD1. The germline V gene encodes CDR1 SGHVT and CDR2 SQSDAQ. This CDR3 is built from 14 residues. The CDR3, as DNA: TGTGCCAACAGCCCCCGGACAGGGGGGTATGGCTACACCTTC. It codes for CANSPRTGGYGYTF. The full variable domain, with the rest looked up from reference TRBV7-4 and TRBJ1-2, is GAGVSQSPRYKVAKRGRDVALRCDSISGHVTLYWYRQTLGQGSEVLTYSQSDAQRDKSGRPSGRFSAERPERSVSTLKIQRTEQGDSAVYLCANSPRTGGYGYTFGSGTRLTVV.

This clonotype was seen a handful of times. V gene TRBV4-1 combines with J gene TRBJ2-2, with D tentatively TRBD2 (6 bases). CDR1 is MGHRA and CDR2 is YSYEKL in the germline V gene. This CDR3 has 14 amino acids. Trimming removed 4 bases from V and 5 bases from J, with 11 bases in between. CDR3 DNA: TGCGCCAGCAGCCTGGGGGGTTGGACCGGGGAGCTGTTTTTT. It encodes CASSLGGWTGELFF.

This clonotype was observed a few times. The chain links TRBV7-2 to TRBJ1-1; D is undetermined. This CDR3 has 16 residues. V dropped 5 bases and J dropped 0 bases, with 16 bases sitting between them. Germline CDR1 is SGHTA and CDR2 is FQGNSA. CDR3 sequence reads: CASSLNTVGMNTEAFF. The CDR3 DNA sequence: TGTGCCAGCAGCCTCAATACGGTCGGAATGAACACTGAAGCTTTCTTT.

The CDR3 is CASSSQGLGYEQYV. For the CDR3, the DNA is TGTGCCAGCAGTTCTCAGGGACTTGGCTACGAGCAGTACGTC. The rearrangement links TRBV27 to TRBJ2-7; weak D call: TRBD2 (6 bases). CDR3 length: 14 residues. V was clipped by 4 bases and J by 3 bases, with 13 bases between them. CDR1 and CDR2 from the germline V gene are MNHEY and SMNVEV (reference sequence).

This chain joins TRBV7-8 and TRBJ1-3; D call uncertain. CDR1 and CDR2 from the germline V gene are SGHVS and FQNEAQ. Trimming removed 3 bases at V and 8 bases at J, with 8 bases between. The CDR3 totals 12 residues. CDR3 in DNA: TGTGCCAGCAGCTTGAGCGGGGACACCATATATTTT. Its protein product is CASSLSGDTIYF.

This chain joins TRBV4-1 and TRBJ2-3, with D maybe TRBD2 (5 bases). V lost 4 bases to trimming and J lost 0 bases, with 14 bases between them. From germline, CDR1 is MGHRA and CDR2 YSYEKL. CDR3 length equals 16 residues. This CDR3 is CASSPSPGTSTDTQYF. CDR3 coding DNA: TGCGCCAGCAGCCCTAGCCCGGGTACTAGCACAGATACGCAGTATTTT.